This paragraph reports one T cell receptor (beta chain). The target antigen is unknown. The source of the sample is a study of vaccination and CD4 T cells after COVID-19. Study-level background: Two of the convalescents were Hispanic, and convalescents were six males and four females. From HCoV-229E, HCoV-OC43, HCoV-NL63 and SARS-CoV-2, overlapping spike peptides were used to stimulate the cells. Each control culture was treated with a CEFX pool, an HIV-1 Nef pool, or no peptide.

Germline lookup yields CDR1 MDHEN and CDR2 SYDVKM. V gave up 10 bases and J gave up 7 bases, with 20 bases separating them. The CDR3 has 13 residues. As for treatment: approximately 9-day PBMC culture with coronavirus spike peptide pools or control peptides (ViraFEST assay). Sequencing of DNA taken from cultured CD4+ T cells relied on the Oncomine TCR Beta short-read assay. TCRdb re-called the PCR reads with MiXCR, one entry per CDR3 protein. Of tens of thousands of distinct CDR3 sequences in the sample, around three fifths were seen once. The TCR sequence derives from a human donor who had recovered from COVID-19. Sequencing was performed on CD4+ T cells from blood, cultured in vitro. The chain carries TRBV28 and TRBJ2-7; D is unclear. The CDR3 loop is CAIKGTQVREQYF. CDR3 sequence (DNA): TGTGCCATCAAGGGAACTCAGGTTCGAGAGCAGTACTTC.